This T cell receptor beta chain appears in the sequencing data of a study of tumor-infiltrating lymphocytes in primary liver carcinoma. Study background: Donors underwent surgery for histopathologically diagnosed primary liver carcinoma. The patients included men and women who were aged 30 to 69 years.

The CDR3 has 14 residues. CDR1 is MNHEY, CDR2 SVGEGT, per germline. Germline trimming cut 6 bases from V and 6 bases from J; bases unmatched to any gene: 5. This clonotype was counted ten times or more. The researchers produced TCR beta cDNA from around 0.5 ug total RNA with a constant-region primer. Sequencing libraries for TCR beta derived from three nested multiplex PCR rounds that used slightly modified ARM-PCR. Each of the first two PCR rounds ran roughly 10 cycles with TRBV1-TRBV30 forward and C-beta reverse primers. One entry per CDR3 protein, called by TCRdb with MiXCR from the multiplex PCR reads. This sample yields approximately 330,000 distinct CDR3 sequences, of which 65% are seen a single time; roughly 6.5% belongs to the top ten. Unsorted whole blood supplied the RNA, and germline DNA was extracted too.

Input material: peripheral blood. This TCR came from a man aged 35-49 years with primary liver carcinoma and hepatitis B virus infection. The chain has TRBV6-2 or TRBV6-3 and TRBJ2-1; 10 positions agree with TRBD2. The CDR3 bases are TGTGCCAGCAGGACTAGCGGGTCTTTCAATGAGCAGTTCTTC. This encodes CASRTSGSFNEQFF.